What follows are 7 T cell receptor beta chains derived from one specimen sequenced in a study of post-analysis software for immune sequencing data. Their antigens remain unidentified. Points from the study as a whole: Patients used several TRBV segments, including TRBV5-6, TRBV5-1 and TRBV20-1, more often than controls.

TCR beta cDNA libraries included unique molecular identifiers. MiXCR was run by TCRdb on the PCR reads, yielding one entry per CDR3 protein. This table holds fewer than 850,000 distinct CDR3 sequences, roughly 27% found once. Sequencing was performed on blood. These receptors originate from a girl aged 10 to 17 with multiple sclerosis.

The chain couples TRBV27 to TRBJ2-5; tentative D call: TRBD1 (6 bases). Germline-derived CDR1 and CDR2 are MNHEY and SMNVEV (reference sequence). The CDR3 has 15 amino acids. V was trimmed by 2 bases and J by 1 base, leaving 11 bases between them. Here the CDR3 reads CASSLGTGSQETQYF. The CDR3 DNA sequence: TGTGCCAGCAGTTTAGGAACAGGGTCCCAAGAGACCCAGTACTTC.

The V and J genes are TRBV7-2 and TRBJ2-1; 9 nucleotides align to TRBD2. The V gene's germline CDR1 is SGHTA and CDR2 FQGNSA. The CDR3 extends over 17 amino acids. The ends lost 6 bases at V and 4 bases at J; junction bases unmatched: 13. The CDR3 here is CASRGPSGEPQYNEQFF. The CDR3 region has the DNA TGTGCCAGCAGAGGGCCTAGCGGGGAACCCCAGTACAATGAGCAGTTCTTC.

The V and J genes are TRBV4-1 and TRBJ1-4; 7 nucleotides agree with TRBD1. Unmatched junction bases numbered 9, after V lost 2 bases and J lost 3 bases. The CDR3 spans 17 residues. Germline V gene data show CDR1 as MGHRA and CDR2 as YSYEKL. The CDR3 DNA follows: TGCGCCAGCAGCCAATTAACCACAGGGGAGGCTAATGAAAAACTGTTTTTT. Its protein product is CASSQLTTGEANEKLFF.

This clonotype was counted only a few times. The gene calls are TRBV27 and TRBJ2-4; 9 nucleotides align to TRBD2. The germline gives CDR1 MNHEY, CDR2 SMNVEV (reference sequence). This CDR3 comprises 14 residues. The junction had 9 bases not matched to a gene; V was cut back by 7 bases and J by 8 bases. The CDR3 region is CASKYGLAHDIQYF. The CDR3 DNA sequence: TGTGCCAGCAAATATGGACTAGCGCACGACATTCAGTACTTC.

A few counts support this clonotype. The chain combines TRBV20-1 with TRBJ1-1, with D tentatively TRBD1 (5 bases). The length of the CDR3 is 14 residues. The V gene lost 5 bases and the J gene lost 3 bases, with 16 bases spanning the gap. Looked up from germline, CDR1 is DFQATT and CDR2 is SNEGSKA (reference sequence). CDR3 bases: TGCAGTGCTGCTTGGGGGAGGAAGGACACTGAAGCTTTCTTT. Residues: CSAAWGRKDTEAFF.

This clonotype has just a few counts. The CDR3 is CASSYRVPFNEQFF. CDR3 nucleotide sequence: TGTGCCAGCAGTTACAGGGTACCGTTCAATGAGCAGTTCTTC. The chain combines TRBV6-2 or TRBV6-3 with TRBJ2-1; D is ambiguous. With 2 bases removed from V and 6 bases from J, the gap between germline ends came to 11 bases. The CDR3 is made up of 14 amino acids. Germline values: CDR1 MNHEY, CDR2 SVGEGT.

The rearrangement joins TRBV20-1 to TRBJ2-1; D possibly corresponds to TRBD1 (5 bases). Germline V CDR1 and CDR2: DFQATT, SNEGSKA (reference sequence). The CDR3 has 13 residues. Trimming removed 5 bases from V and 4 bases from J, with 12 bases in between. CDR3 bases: TGCAGTGCTGGACGGACAAATTACAATGAGCAGTTCTTC. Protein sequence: CSAGRTNYNEQFF.